This T cell receptor beta chain was captured in a study of T cell responses to AZD1222 COVID-19 vaccine. Assay: immunoSEQ multiplex PCR; the TCRdb copy retains only in-frame clones and omits some. Of 100,000 to 150,000 clones in the sample, 85% to 95% were seen once. Study-wide results and limits: Repertoire sampling occurred only after the peak T cell response. Reports indicate that nearly half of spike-specific TCRs are directed at unmutated variant regions. Donors, mostly white British, included more females; clonal diversity was possibly underestimated.

CDR3 length equals 13 residues. Germline V gene sequence: CDR1 SGHVS, CDR2 FQNEAQ. V was pared by 2 bases and J by 3 bases, with 8 bases between. As to this clone: Its antigen is undetermined.

The chain couples TRBV7-8 to TRBJ2-7; maybe TRBD1 (6 bases). The source is an adult who received the AZD1222 COVID-19 vaccine. Specimen: peripheral blood, collected 28 days after the second AZD1222 dose. CDR3 coding DNA: TGTGCCAGCAGCTTAAAACAGGGCTACGAGCAGTACTTC. Amino acids: CASSLKQGYEQYF.